Sequencing of this TCR beta chain was carried out in a study of T cells in Graves' hyperthyroidism and ophthalmopathy. Study-level findings and limits: Classification by a 13 V-J model distinguished ophthalmopathy from stable hyperthyroidism. A median 6.5 months before onset, the model predicted ophthalmopathy.

This CDR3 has 14 amino acids. V lost 6 bases and J lost 6, with 17 bases in between. Germline V gene sequence: CDR1 SGHAT, CDR2 FQNNGV. In this sample, this clonotype turned up many times. Its matching antigen is unknown. The study excluded patients with uncontrolled infection, other autoimmune disease, pregnancy or lactation. Regions amplified from RNA transcripts were the TCR beta CDR3 regions. Initially, a first-round RT-PCR of the TCR CDR3 employed the HTBI primer set. One entry per CDR3 protein results from TCRdb running MiXCR on the multiplex PCR reads. This sample has hundreds of thousands of distinct CDR3 sequences; roughly 15% occur once, and the top ten carry roughly 4.5%.

The source of this sequence is a woman in her thirties or forties with Graves' ophthalmopathy. Sequencing was performed on blood. The rearrangement links TRBV11-2 to TRBJ1-1, with a possible D match to TRBD1 (6 bases). In DNA, the CDR3 is TGTGCCAGCAGTACAGCCGGGGGCCGGGCTGAAGCTTTCTTT. It yields the protein CASSTAGGRAEAFF.